The entry below gives a single T cell receptor beta chain sequence along with its context. Its antigen is as yet unknown. The sample is drawn from a study of long-term antiretroviral therapy in people with HIV. The V gene end was trimmed by 3 bases and the J gene end by 2 bases; junction bases not matched to a gene: 5. From germline, CDR1 is SEHNR and CDR2 FQNEAQ (reference sequence). CDR3 length: 15 amino acids. The assay, immunoSEQ v3.0, was run at survey level. Per-sample targets for sequencing were about 40,000-55,000 T-cell genomes. Profiled with immunoSEQ multiplex PCR; TCRdb holds only in-frame clones, not every one. This table has about 40,000 clones, 70% to 90% appearing once. Study-level points and caveats: The clones with expansion before ART were dominant in the repertoire at all time points. Following ART, diversity rose but still fell short of transplant donor controls. CDR3 length ranges were narrower in HIV repertoires than in controls.

This chain links TRBV7-9 with TRBJ2-7; TRBD1 matches 9 bases. The sequence was collected from a woman aged 45-59 years with HIV. Sequenced material: unsorted PBMCs, taken 1.2 years after starting antiretroviral therapy. CDR3 in DNA: TGTGCCAGCAGCTTTCTGGGACAGGGCCCCTACGAGCAGTACTTC. Its protein product is CASSFLGQGPYEQYF.